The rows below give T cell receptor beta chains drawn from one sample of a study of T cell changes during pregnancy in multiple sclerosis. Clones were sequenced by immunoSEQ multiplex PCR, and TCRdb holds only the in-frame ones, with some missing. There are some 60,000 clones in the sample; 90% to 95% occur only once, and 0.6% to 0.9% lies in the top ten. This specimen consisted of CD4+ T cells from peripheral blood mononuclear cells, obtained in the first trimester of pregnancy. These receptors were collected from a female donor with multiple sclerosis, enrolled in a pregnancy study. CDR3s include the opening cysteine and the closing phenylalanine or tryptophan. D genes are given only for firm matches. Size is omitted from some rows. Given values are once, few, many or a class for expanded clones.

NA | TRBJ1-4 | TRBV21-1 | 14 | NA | CASSTRLGGRKLFF | TGTGCCAGCAGCACCCGCCTAGGAGGAAGAAAACTGTTTTTT
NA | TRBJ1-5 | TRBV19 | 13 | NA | CASSPDSNQPQHF | TGTGCCAGTAGTCCAGATAGCAATCAGCCCCAGCATTTT
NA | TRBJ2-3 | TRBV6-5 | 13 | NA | CASTRGFLDTQYF | TGTGCCAGCACCCGGGGTTTTTTAGATACGCAGTATTTT
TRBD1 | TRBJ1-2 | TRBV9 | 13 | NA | CASSVGQGFRHTF | TGTGCCAGCAGCGTGGGACAGGGGTTTCGTCACACCTTC
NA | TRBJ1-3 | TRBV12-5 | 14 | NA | CASGLGEGGNTIYF | TGTGCTAGTGGTCTAGGGGAGGGAGGAAACACCATATATTTT
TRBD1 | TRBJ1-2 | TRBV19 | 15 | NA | CASSASGTGTYGYTF | TGTGCCAGTAGTGCCTCCGGGACAGGCACCTATGGCTACACCTTC
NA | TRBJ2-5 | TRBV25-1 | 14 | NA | CASSGVGNQETQYF | TGTGCCAGCAGTGGTGTCGGGAACCAAGAGACCCAGTACTTC
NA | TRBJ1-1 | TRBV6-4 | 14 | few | CASSDSARGTEAFF | TGTGCCAGCAGTGACTCGGCCAGGGGCACTGAAGCTTTCTTT
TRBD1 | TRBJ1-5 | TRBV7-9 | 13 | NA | CASSEGTAQPQHF | TGTGCCAGCAGCGAGGGGACAGCTCAGCCCCAGCATTTT
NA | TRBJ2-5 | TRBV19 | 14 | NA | CASSSTGYQETQYF | TGTGCCAGTAGTAGCACAGGGTACCAAGAGACCCAGTACTTC
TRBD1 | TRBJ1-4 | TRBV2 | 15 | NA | CASSRDRARGEKLFF | TGTGCCAGCAGTCGGGACAGGGCCCGAGGGGAAAAACTGTTTTTT
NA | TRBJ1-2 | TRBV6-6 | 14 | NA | CASSPNGGLGGYTF | TGTGCCAGCAGCCCCAACGGAGGGCTTGGGGGCTACACCTTC
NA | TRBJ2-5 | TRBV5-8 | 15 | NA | CASSFKPQRGETQYF | TGTGCCAGCAGCTTCAAACCCCAACGGGGGGAGACCCAGTACTTC
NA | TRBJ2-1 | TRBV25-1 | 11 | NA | CASSGLIGQFF | TGTGCCAGCAGTGGACTCATTGGGCAGTTCTTC
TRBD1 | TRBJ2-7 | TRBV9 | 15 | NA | CASSFATGSHYEQYF | TGTGCCAGCAGCTTCGCGACAGGGTCCCACTACGAGCAGTACTTC
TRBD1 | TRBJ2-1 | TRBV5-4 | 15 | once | CASAGTVNSYNEQFF | TGTGCCAGCGCTGGGACAGTAAATTCCTACAATGAGCAGTTCTTC
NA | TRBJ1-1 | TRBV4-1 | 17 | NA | CASSHPSTRRVGTEAFF | TGCGCCAGCAGCCACCCGTCCACGAGGAGGGTGGGAACTGAAGCTTTCTTT
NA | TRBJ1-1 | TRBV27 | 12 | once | CASSRANTEAFF | TGTGCCAGCAGTCGCGCGAACACTGAAGCTTTCTTT
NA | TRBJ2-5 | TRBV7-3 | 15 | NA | CASSSTGMHQETQYF | TGTGCCAGCAGCTCCACGGGAATGCACCAAGAGACCCAGTACTTC
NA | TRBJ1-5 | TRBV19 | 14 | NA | CASSLREGNQPQHF | TGTGCCAGTAGCCTCCGGGAGGGCAATCAGCCCCAGCATTTT
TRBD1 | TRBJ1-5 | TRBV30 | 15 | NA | CAWKVGTGVNQPQHF | TGTGCCTGGAAGGTGGGGACAGGGGTCAATCAGCCCCAGCATTTT
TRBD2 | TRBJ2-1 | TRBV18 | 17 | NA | CASSPPVVLAGANEQFF | TGTGCCAGCTCACCACCGGTAGTACTAGCGGGGGCGAATGAGCAGTTCTTC
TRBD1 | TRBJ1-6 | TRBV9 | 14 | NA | CASSWGTGVSPLHF | TGTGCCAGCAGCTGGGGGACAGGGGTTTCACCCCTCCACTTT
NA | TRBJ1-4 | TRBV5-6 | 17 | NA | CASSLAGGVKTNEKLFF | TGTGCCAGCAGCTTGGCGGGCGGGGTGAAAACTAATGAAAAACTGTTTTTT
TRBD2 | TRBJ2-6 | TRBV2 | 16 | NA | CASRREGLTGANVLTF | TGTGCCAGCAGGAGGGAGGGGTTGACTGGGGCCAACGTCCTGACTTTC
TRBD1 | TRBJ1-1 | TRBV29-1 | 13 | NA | CSGGDRPNTEAFF | TGCAGCGGTGGGGACAGGCCGAACACTGAAGCTTTCTTT
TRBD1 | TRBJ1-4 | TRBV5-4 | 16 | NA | CASSRRGGTGDEKLFF | TGTGCCAGCAGCCGCCGTGGGGGGACAGGGGATGAAAAACTGTTTTTT
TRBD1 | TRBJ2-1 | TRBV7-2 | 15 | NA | CASSSGQGPYNEQFF | TGTGCCAGCAGCTCAGGACAGGGTCCCTACAATGAGCAGTTCTTC
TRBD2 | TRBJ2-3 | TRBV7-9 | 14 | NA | CASSFGGGADTQYF | TGTGCCAGCAGCTTCGGCGGGGGGGCCGATACGCAGTATTTT
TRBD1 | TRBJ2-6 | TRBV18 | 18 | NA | CASSPVATGGSGANVLTF | TGTGCCAGCTCACCTGTCGCGACAGGGGGCTCTGGGGCCAACGTCCTGACTTTC
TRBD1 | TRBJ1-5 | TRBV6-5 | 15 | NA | CASSYDRGGNQPQHF | TGTGCCAGCAGTTACGACAGGGGAGGCAATCAGCCCCAGCATTTT
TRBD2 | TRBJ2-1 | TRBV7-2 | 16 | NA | CASRPSGLAGHIEQFF | TGTGCCAGCAGACCCTCGGGACTAGCGGGGCACATTGAGCAGTTCTTC
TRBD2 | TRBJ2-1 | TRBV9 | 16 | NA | CASSRLSGGLINEQFF | TGTGCCAGCAGCCGTCTGAGCGGGGGGCTCATCAATGAGCAGTTCTTC
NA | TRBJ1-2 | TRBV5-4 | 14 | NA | CASTALLGGYGYTF | TGTGCCAGCACCGCCCTCCTGGGGGGATATGGCTACACCTTC
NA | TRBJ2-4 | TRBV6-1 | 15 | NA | CASSEANRVMDIQYF | TGTGCCAGCAGTGAAGCGAACAGGGTCATGGACATTCAGTACTTC
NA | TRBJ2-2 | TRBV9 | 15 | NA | CASSAGGTVTGELFF | TGTGCCAGCAGCGCCGGAGGGACGGTGACCGGGGAGCTGTTTTTT
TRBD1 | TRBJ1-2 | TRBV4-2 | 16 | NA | CASSQGGRGTVNGYTF | TGTGCCAGCAGCCAAGGGGGACGGGGGACAGTTAATGGCTACACCTTC
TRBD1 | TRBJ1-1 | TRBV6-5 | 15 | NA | CASRPWTGAFTEAFF | TGTGCCAGCAGGCCTTGGACAGGGGCGTTCACTGAAGCTTTCTTT
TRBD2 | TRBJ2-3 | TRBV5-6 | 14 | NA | CASSLGRGADTQYF | TGTGCCAGCAGCTTGGGGCGGGGGGCAGATACGCAGTATTTT
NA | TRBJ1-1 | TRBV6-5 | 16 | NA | CASSYSRFPGNTEAFF | TGTGCCAGCAGTTACTCGAGATTCCCGGGGAACACTGAAGCTTTCTTT
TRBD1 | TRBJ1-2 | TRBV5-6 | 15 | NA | CASSLAGTGDYGYTF | TGTGCCAGCAGCTTGGCGGGGACAGGGGACTATGGCTACACCTTC
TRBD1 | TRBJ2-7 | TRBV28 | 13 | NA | CASSPPGTGEQYF | TGTGCCAGCAGTCCTCCGGGGACAGGGGAGCAGTACTTC
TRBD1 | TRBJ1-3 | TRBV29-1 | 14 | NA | CSAVRGQGINTIYF | TGCAGCGCAGTACGCGGACAGGGTATAAACACCATATATTTT
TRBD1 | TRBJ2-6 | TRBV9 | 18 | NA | CASSPWDRPLPGANVLTF | TGTGCCAGCAGCCCTTGGGACAGGCCTCTTCCTGGGGCCAACGTCCTGACTTTC